A few counts support the clone carrying this T cell receptor beta chain. Its antigen is not identified. These data come from a study of T and B cells in COVID-19 patients. In the study overall: The recovered patients had mostly mild to moderate COVID-19 with outpatient management. Critical illness requiring mechanical ventilation or extracorporeal membrane oxygenation affected about 65% of the 20 active-infection patients. Regarding the study as a whole: Patients with COVID-19 reportedly showed strongly skewed T cell receptor beta variable and joining gene usage. Early severe-case samples and blood from mildly ill patients during symptoms were in short supply.

CDR1 MNHEY and CDR2 SMNVEV come from the germline V gene (reference sequence). The V end was cut by 6 bases, the J end by 2 bases, with 16 bases between. This CDR3 has 15 residues. BIOMED2 TRB-A/B primer pools were used in multiplex TRB PCR. Each CDR3 protein gets one entry after TCRdb re-called the multiplex PCR reads with MiXCR. The sample lists about 21,000 distinct CDR3 sequences; approximately 29% were seen once. Blood genomic DNA input for TRB amplification was about 250-550 ng. This rearrangement joins TRBV27 to TRBJ1-2; perhaps TRBD1 as D (6 bases). The specimen sequenced was blood. The TCR comes from a human donor who had recovered from COVID-19. The CDR3 DNA reads as TGTGCCAGCAGACATTACGATACAGGGAACTATGGCTACACCTTC. This translates into CASRHYDTGNYGYTF.